The sequence of this T cell receptor beta chain was determined in a study of shared clonotypes between healthy human individuals. Assay execution took place at the deep level. Sequencing used immunoSEQ multiplex PCR; TCRdb keeps in-frame clones, though not all of them. The top ten hold about 1.7% of the sample, which has a few million clones, roughly 95% seen once. CD45RO-negative CD8 cells positively selected for CCR7 made up the naive population, which excluded terminally differentiated effector memory CD45RA+ cells. Every one of the donors was a Caucasian adult that lived in Nashville, Tennessee. General study findings and limits: Generally, estimated richness proved larger in naive subsets than it did in memory subsets. Researchers sampled blood only, noting tissue repertoires likely differ.

Worth noting for this clone: Its antigen remains unknown.

The TCR comes from a man in his late teens or twenties in good health. Some clones in this sample may be carry-over from other donors' samples. Sequencing was carried out using naive CD8+ T cells from PBMCs.

The CDR3 reads CASSLFGTSFDTQYF. CDR3 bases: TGTGCCAGCAGTTTATTTGGGACTAGCTTTGATACGCAGTATTTT. This sequence joins TRBV27 and TRBJ2-3, with 9 bases that match TRBD2. Germline values: CDR1 MNHEY, CDR2 SMNVEV (reference sequence). V lost 1 base to trimming and J lost 6 bases; unmatched junction nucleotides: 5. The CDR3 runs to 15 residues.